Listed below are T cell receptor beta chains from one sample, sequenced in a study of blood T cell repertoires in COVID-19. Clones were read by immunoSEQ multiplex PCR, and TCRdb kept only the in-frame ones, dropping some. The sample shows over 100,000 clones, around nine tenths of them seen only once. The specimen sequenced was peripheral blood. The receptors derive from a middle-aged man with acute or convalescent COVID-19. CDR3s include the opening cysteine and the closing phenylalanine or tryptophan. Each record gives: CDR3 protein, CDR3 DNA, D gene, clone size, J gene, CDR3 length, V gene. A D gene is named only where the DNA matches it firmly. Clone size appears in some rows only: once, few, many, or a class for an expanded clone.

CDR3 protein: CASSVTGNNQPQHF
CDR3 DNA: TGTGCCAGCAGCGTAACAGGGAACAATCAGCCCCAGCATTTT
D gene: -
clone size: -
J gene: TRBJ1-5
CDR3 length: 14
V gene: TRBV9

CDR3 protein: CASREGRGLDEQFF
CDR3 DNA: TGTGCCAGCCGGGAGGGTAGGGGGTTGGATGAGCAGTTCTTC
D gene: TRBD2
clone size: -
J gene: TRBJ2-1
CDR3 length: 14
V gene: TRBV6-5

CDR3 protein: CASSPGQNTEAFF
CDR3 DNA: TGTGCCAGTAGTCCGGGACAGAACACTGAAGCTTTCTTT
D gene: -
clone size: -
J gene: TRBJ1-1
CDR3 length: 13
V gene: TRBV19

CDR3 protein: CASSYGGLRNHNEQFF
CDR3 DNA: TGTGCCAGCAGTTACGGAGGCCTCCGCAACCACAATGAGCAGTTCTTC
D gene: -
clone size: -
J gene: TRBJ2-1
CDR3 length: 16
V gene: TRBV6-5

CDR3 protein: CASSVKGIGELFF
CDR3 DNA: TGTGCCAGCAGTGTTAAGGGGATCGGGGAGCTGTTTTTT
D gene: -
clone size: -
J gene: TRBJ2-2
CDR3 length: 13
V gene: TRBV14

CDR3 protein: CASSLTDRGGNIQYF
CDR3 DNA: TGTGCCAGTAGTTTGACAGACAGGGGTGGGAACATTCAGTACTTC
D gene: TRBD1
clone size: -
J gene: TRBJ2-4
CDR3 length: 15
V gene: TRBV19

CDR3 protein: CAGIIAGTYEQYF
CDR3 DNA: TGTGCCGGGATTATAGCGGGGACTTACGAGCAGTACTTC
D gene: TRBD2
clone size: -
J gene: TRBJ2-7
CDR3 length: 13
V gene: TRBV30

CDR3 protein: CASSPQGTPEAFF
CDR3 DNA: TGTGCCAGCAGCCCACAGGGTACCCCTGAAGCTTTCTTT
D gene: -
clone size: -
J gene: TRBJ1-1
CDR3 length: 13
V gene: TRBV14

CDR3 protein: CATSREDRPNYEQYF
CDR3 DNA: TGTGCCACCAGCAGAGAGGACAGGCCTAACTACGAGCAGTACTTC
D gene: TRBD1
clone size: once
J gene: TRBJ2-7
CDR3 length: 15
V gene: TRBV15

CDR3 protein: CASSGQGVRQGETQYF
CDR3 DNA: TGTGCCAGCAGTGGGCAGGGGGTACGGCAGGGAGAGACCCAGTACTTC
D gene: TRBD1
clone size: -
J gene: TRBJ2-5
CDR3 length: 16
V gene: TRBV6-1

CDR3 protein: CASSEQGLNTEAFF
CDR3 DNA: TGTGCCAGTAGTGAACAGGGGTTGAACACTGAAGCTTTCTTT
D gene: TRBD1
clone size: once
J gene: TRBJ1-1
CDR3 length: 14
V gene: TRBV19

CDR3 protein: CATSPRRISNQPQHF
CDR3 DNA: TGTGCCACCTCTCCGCGTCGAATTAGCAATCAGCCCCAGCATTTT
D gene: -
clone size: once
J gene: TRBJ1-5
CDR3 length: 15
V gene: TRBV15

CDR3 protein: CASSPRQGATNTEAFF
CDR3 DNA: TGTGCCAGCTCACCCCGACAGGGGGCGACGAACACTGAAGCTTTCTTT
D gene: TRBD1
clone size: -
J gene: TRBJ1-1
CDR3 length: 16
V gene: TRBV18

CDR3 protein: CASSLGNRDNEKLFF
CDR3 DNA: TGTGCCAGCAGCTTAGGGAACAGGGATAATGAAAAACTGTTTTTT
D gene: -
clone size: -
J gene: TRBJ1-4
CDR3 length: 15
V gene: TRBV13